This T cell receptor beta chain was profiled in a study of regulatory T cells in long-lasting Graves disease. Between the trimmed V and J ends, which lost 5 bases and 0 bases, there was a span of 20 bases. Germline V gives CDR1 DFQATT, CDR2 SNEGSKA (reference sequence). This CDR3 has 17 residues. This clonotype has at least ten counts. Time point of the sample: newly diagnosed GD, antithyroid drugs for less than 3 months. Extracted PBMC RNA gave rise to the TCR library. A peripheral blood sample, roughly 8.7 milliliters in volume, was drawn into EDTA tubes. CDR3 regions were amplified by Arm-PCR using iRepertoire HTBI primers to build TCR beta libraries. Each CDR3 protein gets one entry after TCRdb re-called the multiplex PCR reads with MiXCR. The table records roughly 500,000 distinct CDR3 sequences, around 15% of them present only once. These data are also associated with another study on T cells in Graves' hyperthyroidism and ophthalmopathy.

The chain links TRBV20-1 to TRBJ1-5; no definite D call. This receptor was taken from a woman aged 50 to 60 with Graves disease. The starting material was peripheral blood mononuclear cells (PBMCs), obtained at new diagnosis, from a patient treated with antithyroid drugs. In DNA, the CDR3 is TGCAGTGCTGGAAGGTCCGGACTCCCAACTAGCAATCAGCCCCAGCATTTT. Translation: CSAGRSGLPTSNQPQHF.